This T cell receptor beta chain was recorded in a study of shared clonotypes between healthy human individuals. Overall study: With ages of 18 to 49, the donors were a couple of women and a few men.

The table came from immunoSEQ multiplex PCR; TCRdb's copy has only in-frame clones and leaves some out. This sample has approximately 2,000,000 clones, with roughly 90% found just once. General observations from the study: Relative to memory subsets, naive subsets generally showed larger estimated richness. Genetic and exposure-history diversity was limited by the small donor number.

CDR3 length equals 14 residues. The germline V and J ends were trimmed by 0 bases and 5 bases, with 11 bases remaining between them. CDR1 and CDR2 from the germline V gene are SGDLS and YYNGEE. For this clone: The antigen is unknown.

The specimen sequenced was naive CD4+ T cells from PBMCs. The subset was: CD45RA+ positively selected. The chain links TRBV9 to TRBJ2-5; D unresolved. The receptor's source is a man between 18 and 35 years old in good health. Some clones in this sample may be carry-over from other donors' samples. DNA of the CDR3: TGTGCCAGCAGCGTAGATCCTTTCGGGGAGACCCAGTACTTC. Protein sequence: CASSVDPFGETQYF. Looking up the rest from reference TRBV9 and TRBJ2-5 gives the full variable domain: DSGVTQTPKHLITATGQRVTLRCSPRSGDLSVYWYQQSLDQGLQFLIQYYNGEERAKGNILERFSAQQFPDLHSELNLSSLELGDSALYFCASSVDPFGETQYFGPGTRLLVL.